The 25 T cell receptor beta chains listed next were all sequenced from one sample in a study of sequential checkpoint blockade in melanoma. Treatment defined: randomized to nivolumab then ipilimumab (arm A) or the reverse (arm B). The data were produced by immunoSEQ multiplex PCR, yet TCRdb's version contains in-frame clones alone and is incomplete. There are more than 2,000 clones in the sample; 20% to 25% occur only once, and 15% to 20% lies in the top ten. Sequences were derived from tumor tissue (inferred from file names), sampled from a patient given nivolumab and ipilimumab in sequence. These receptors came from a human donor with melanoma.

The rearrangement uses TRBV5-1 and TRBJ2-7; TRBD1 is a possible D gene (6 bases). Germline CDR1 SGHRS, CDR2 YFSETQ. The CDR3 consists of 16 residues. Trimming stripped 0 bases from V and 0 bases from J, with 13 bases between. DNA for the CDR3: TGCGCCAGCAGCTTGGGACAGGTGACCTCCTCCTACGAGCAGTACTTC. Translated: CASSLGQVTSSYEQYF. The variable domain in full, with the rest retrieved from reference TRBV5-1 and TRBJ2-7, is KAGVTQTPRYLIKTRGQQVTLSCSPISGHRSVSWYQQTPGQGLQFLFEYFSETQRNKGNFPGRFSGRQFSNSRSEMNVSTLELGDSALYLCASSLGQVTSSYEQYFGPGTRLTVT.

This clone has only a few counts. V and J are TRBV15 and TRBJ2-1; 9 nucleotides align to TRBD2. This CDR3 comprises 17 residues. The V gene end was trimmed by 0 bases and the J gene end by 2 bases; junction bases not matched to a gene: 5. Germline V lookup: CDR1 LNHNV, CDR2 YYDKDF (reference sequence). CDR3 protein: CATSRDSQRGAYNEQFF. CDR3 in DNA: TGTGCCACCAGCAGAGATTCCCAGCGGGGGGCCTACAATGAGCAGTTCTTC.

The rearrangement links TRBV6-8 to TRBJ1-1; 8 nucleotides match TRBD1. The CDR3 consists of 19 residues. Germline CDR1 MNHGY, CDR2 SAAAGT. V gave up 6 bases and J gave up 3 bases; unmatched junction bases: 21. The CDR3 here is CASSFIPGQGRSGDTEAFF. DNA of the CDR3: TGTGCCAGCAGCTTCATACCCGGACAGGGTCGATCTGGAGACACTGAAGCTTTCTTT.

The sample holds a few counts of this clone. V and J are TRBV28 and TRBJ1-2; maybe TRBD1 (6 bases). Germline V CDR1 and CDR2: MDHEN, SYDVKM. CDR3 length equals 14 residues. The V end was cut by 3 bases, the J end by 3 bases, with 11 bases between. The CDR3 spells CASSFSGQYYGYTF. CDR3 nucleotides: TGTGCCAGCAGTTTTTCGGGACAATACTATGGCTACACCTTC.

The CDR3 region has the DNA TGTGCCAGTAGTTTCTCCGGGACAGGGGCTTTCAATGAGCAGTTCTTC. Translated: CASSFSGTGAFNEQFF. The chain links TRBV19 to TRBJ2-1; 10 bases align to TRBD1. Germline CDR1 is LNHDA and CDR2 is SQIVND (reference sequence). This CDR3 has 16 amino acids. The ends lost 5 bases at V and 6 bases at J; junction bases unmatched: 10.

This clone is medium-sized (0.01 to 0.1%) in the sample. The rearrangement joins TRBV25-1 to TRBJ2-3, with TRBD2 matching over 10 bases. This CDR3 spans 17 amino acids. V trimming: 2 bases; J trimming: 3 bases; junction bases outside the gene matches: 8. Germline assignment: CDR1 MGHDK and CDR2 SYGVNS. CDR3 sequence (DNA): TGTGCCAGCAGTGAAAGGCTAGCGGGAGTGGTAACAGATACGCAGTATTTT. Amino acid sequence: CASSERLAGVVTDTQYF.

This clone is medium-sized. This chain connects TRBV6-8 to TRBJ2-5, with a possible D match to TRBD1 (6 bases). V lost 2 bases, J lost 9 bases, and 13 bases lay in between. This CDR3 region has 13 residues. Germline V gene sequence: CDR1 MNHGY, CDR2 SAAAGT. The CDR3 nucleotides are TGTGCCAGCAGTTACGGTCCCGAGGGGGCCCAGTACTTC. Its protein is CASSYGPEGAQYF.

This clone is medium-sized in the sample. The CDR3 spells CASSLAGSGANVLTF. Written as DNA, the CDR3 is TGTGCCAGCAGCTTGGCTGGATCTGGGGCCAACGTCCTGACTTTC. The chain uses TRBV11-3 and TRBJ2-6; no firm D call. V lost 3 bases, J lost 1 base, and 7 bases lay in between. Per the germline V gene, CDR1 is SGHNT and CDR2 is YENEEA. The CDR3 spans 15 residues.

By proportion, this clone is medium-sized. The rearrangement links TRBV28 to TRBJ2-3, with 8 bases lining up with TRBD2. With V trimmed by 2 bases and J by 2 bases, 3 bases remained unmatched. Germline CDR1 and CDR2: MDHEN and SYDVKM. This CDR3 has 15 residues. CDR3 sequence: CASSLAGGHTDTQYF. For the CDR3, the DNA is TGTGCCAGCAGTTTAGCGGGAGGACACACAGATACGCAGTATTTT. Together with reference TRBV28 and TRBJ2-3, the CDR3 gives the full variable domain: DVKVTQSSRYLVKRTGEKVFLECVQDMDHENMFWYRQDPGLGLRLIYFSYDVKMKEKGDIPEGYSVSREKKERFSLILESASTNQTSMYLCASSLAGGHTDTQYFGPGTRLTVL.

The chain links TRBV15 to TRBJ2-2; possible D gene TRBD1, 5 bases. Germline loops: CDR1 LNHNV, CDR2 YYDKDF (reference sequence). The CDR3 runs 15 residues. Trimming stripped 0 bases from V and 7 bases from J, with 12 bases between. The CDR3 region has the DNA TGTGCCACCAGCAGAGACAGGGCCCTAGGCGGGGAGCTGTTTTTT. Translation gives CATSRDRALGGELFF.

This clone was observed a handful of times. The chain employs TRBV6-8 and TRBJ2-1; the D gene is possibly TRBD2 (7 bases). Trimming took off 2 bases at V and 8 bases at J, with 19 bases between the two ends. The CDR3 totals 16 residues. Germline CDR1 is MNHGY and CDR2 is SAAAGT. Written as DNA, the CDR3 is TGTGCCAGCAGTTACGTGGGGGGGCCTTTCGGCGATGAGCAGTTCTTC. Translated, it gives CASSYVGGPFGDEQFF.

The rearrangement joins TRBV6-8 to TRBJ1-2; 9 nucleotides align to TRBD1. CDR1 is MNHGY and CDR2 is SAAAGT in the germline V gene. V shed 6 bases, J shed 0 bases, and the junction held 5 bases outside the gene matches. CDR3 size: 15 residues. CDR3 sequence: CASSRGQGSNYGYTF. As DNA, the CDR3 is TGTGCCAGCAGCCGAGGACAGGGGTCTAACTATGGCTACACCTTC.

Judged by abundance, this clone is large. The chain couples TRBV11-3 to TRBJ2-5, with D unclear. The CDR3 extends over 14 amino acids. V was trimmed by 3 bases and J by 2 bases, leaving 10 bases between them. Germline lookup yields CDR1 SGHNT and CDR2 YENEEA. DNA for the CDR3: TGTGCCAGCAGCTTGGTTGCGATACAAGAGACCCAGTACTTC. Translating gives CASSLVAIQETQYF. Variable domain in full (rest from reference TRBV11-3 and TRBJ2-5): EAGVVQSPRYKIIEKKQPVAFWCNPISGHNTLYWYLQNLGQGPELLIRYENEEAVDDSQLPKDRFSAERLKGVDSTLKIQPAELGDSAVYLCASSLVAIQETQYFGPGTRLLVL.

This clone was seen more than once but under ten times. The J gene is TRBJ2-3, the V gene TRBV30; 9 bases match TRBD1. Per the germline V gene, CDR1 is GTSNPN and CDR2 is SVGIG (reference sequence). The CDR3 extends over 13 amino acids. With V trimmed by 5 bases and J by 5 bases, 5 bases remained unmatched. The CDR3 coding sequence is TGTGCCTGGGGGGGACAGGGAGGAGATACGCAGTATTTT. It codes for CAWGGQGGDTQYF.

The chain employs TRBV6-8 and TRBJ2-2; 10 bases align to TRBD2. This CDR3 is 15 amino acids long. J gave up 3 bases and V 5 bases, and 3 bases lay outside the gene matches. The germline V gene has CDR1 MNHGY and CDR2 SAAAGT. For the CDR3, the DNA is TGTGCCAGCAGTGCCGGGACTAGCGACACCGGGGAGCTGTTTTTT. This codes for CASSAGTSDTGELFF.

The table lists this clone with a few counts. The genes are TRBV6-8 and TRBJ2-1; 11 positions agree with TRBD2. Per germline, CDR1 MNHGY and CDR2 SAAAGT. CDR3 length equals 19 residues. V lost 0 bases, J lost 6 bases, and 13 bases stayed unmatched. DNA of the CDR3: TGTGCCAGCAGTTACTCCGCAGGGGGCGGACTAGCGGGCATCAATGAGCAGTTCTTC. It translates to CASSYSAGGGLAGINEQFF.

The chain joins TRBV9 to TRBJ2-7; D is possibly TRBD1 (5 bases). The CDR3 is 12 residues long. Germline CDR1 is SGDLS and CDR2 is YYNGEE. V was cut by 5 bases and J by 5 bases, with 11 bases left in between. Here the CDR3 DNA reads TGTGCCAGCAGGAGGACACCAAACGAGCAGTACTTC. Its translation: CASRRTPNEQYF.

In this sample, this clone turned up a few times. The chain is built from TRBV28 and TRBJ2-5; weak D call: TRBD1 (6 bases). CDR3 length: 16 residues. V shed 1 base and J shed 1 base, with 13 bases lying between them. CDR1 and CDR2 (germline): MDHEN, SYDVKM. The CDR3 DNA reads as TGTGCCAGCAGTTTATATGGGACACTATGCCAAGAGACCCAGTACTTC. This gives the protein CASSLYGTLCQETQYF.

The genes are TRBV6-8 and TRBJ2-5, with D possibly called TRBD1 or TRBD2 (6 bases each). Germline-derived CDR1 and CDR2 are MNHGY and SAAAGT. This CDR3 has 13 residues. Trimming pared 2 bases from V and 5 bases from J, leaving 9 bases between. In DNA form, the CDR3 reads TGTGCCAGCAGTTACGGAGGGGGGGAGACCCAGTACTTC. It is translated as CASSYGGGETQYF.

This clone rates as medium-sized. The V gene is TRBV6-8, the J gene TRBJ2-7; TRBD2 is a possible D gene (6 bases). CDR3 size: 12 residues. Germline loops: CDR1 MNHGY, CDR2 SAAAGT. V was trimmed by 8 bases and J by 5 bases, leaving 13 bases between them. This CDR3 reads CASSREIDEQYF. DNA for the CDR3: TGTGCCAGCTCCCGGGAGATTGACGAGCAGTACTTC.

This sequence joins TRBV6-1 and TRBJ2-7; TRBD1 agrees at 10 bases. CDR3 length equals 16 residues. V shed 1 base and J 3 bases; nucleotides not matched to a gene: 6. Germline V gene sequence: CDR1 MNHNS, CDR2 SASEGT. CDR3: CASSEEDRGLIYEQYF. The CDR3 DNA is TGTGCCAGCAGTGAAGAGGACAGGGGGTTAATCTACGAGCAGTACTTC.

J is TRBJ2-7 and V is TRBV5-1, with TRBD2 matching over 8 bases. The CDR3 runs 14 residues. Germline-derived CDR1 and CDR2 are SGHRS and YFSETQ. After removal of 0 bases from V and 6 bases from J, the junction contained 5 bases not matched to a gene. CDR3 coding DNA: TGCGCCAGCAGCTTGGCCGGGGGGGAGCGCGAGCAGTACTTC. This encodes CASSLAGGEREQYF.

This clone was observed a handful of times. The genes are TRBV19 and TRBJ1-1, with D maybe TRBD1 (5 bases). Per the germline V gene, CDR1 is LNHDA and CDR2 is SQIVND (reference sequence). The CDR3 length is 15 residues. V shed 5 bases and J shed 5 bases, with 18 bases lying between them. The CDR3 DNA reads TGTGCCAGTAGTTCCCCGGGACCGCTCTCTACTGAAGCTTTCTTT. Its protein is CASSSPGPLSTEAFF.

By sample fraction, this clone is medium-sized (0.01 to 0.1%). J is TRBJ2-5 and V is TRBV6-8; 10 bases align to TRBD1. The CDR3 has 15 residues. Germline lookup yields CDR1 MNHGY and CDR2 SAAAGT. With 7 bases clipped from V and 4 bases from J, the junction kept 9 bases outside the gene matches. The CDR3 coding sequence is TGTGCCAGCACCTGGGGACAGGGGTCGGTAGAGACCCAGTACTTC. Translation: CASTWGQGSVETQYF.

This clone was seen a handful of times. The chain carries TRBV10-2 and TRBJ2-1; 9 bases match TRBD1. The germline gives CDR1 WSHSY, CDR2 SAAADI. This CDR3 spans 14 amino acids. V was clipped by 8 bases and J by 1 base; unmatched bases: 3. Written as DNA, the CDR3 is TGCGCCAGCGGGACAGGGCTTTCCTACAATGAGCAGTTCTTC. This translates into CASGTGLSYNEQFF.